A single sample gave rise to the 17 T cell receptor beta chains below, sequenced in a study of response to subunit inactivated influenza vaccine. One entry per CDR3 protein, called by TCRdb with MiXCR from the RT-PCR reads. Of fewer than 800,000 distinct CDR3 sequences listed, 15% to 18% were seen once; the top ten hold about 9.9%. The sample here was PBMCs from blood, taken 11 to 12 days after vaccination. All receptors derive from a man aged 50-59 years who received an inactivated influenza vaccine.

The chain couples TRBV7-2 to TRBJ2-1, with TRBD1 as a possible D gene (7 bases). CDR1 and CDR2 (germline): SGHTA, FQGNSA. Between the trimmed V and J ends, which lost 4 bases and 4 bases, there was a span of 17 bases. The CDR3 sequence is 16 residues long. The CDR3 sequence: CASSSSGGTVYNEQFF. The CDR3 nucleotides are TGTGCCAGCAGCTCATCTGGGGGGACAGTTTACAATGAGCAGTTCTTC.

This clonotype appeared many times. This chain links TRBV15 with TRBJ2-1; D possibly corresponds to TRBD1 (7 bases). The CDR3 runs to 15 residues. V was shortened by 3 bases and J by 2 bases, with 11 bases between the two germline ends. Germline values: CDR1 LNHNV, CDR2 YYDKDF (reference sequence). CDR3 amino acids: CATSSGGGPYNEQFF. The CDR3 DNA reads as TGTGCCACCAGCAGCGGAGGGGGCCCCTACAATGAGCAGTTCTTC.

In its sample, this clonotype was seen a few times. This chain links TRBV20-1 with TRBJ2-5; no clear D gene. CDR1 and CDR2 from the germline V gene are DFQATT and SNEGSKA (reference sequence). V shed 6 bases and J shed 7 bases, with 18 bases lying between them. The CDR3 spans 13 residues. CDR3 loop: CSAPGPSKVTQYF. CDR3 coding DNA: TGCAGTGCCCCTGGACCCTCAAAGGTGACCCAGTACTTC.

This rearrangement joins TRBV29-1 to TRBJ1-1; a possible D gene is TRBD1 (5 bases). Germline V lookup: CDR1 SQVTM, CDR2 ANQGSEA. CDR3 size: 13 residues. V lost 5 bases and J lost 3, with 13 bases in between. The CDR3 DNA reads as TGCAGCGTTTACAATACCAGGGACACTGAAGCTTTCTTT. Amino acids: CSVYNTRDTEAFF.

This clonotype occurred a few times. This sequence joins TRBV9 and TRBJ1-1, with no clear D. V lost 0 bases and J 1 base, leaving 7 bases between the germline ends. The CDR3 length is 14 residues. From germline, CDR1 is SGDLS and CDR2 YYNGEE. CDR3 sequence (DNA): TGTGCCAGCAGCGTAGGAACACCGAACACTGAAGCTTTCTTT. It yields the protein CASSVGTPNTEAFF.

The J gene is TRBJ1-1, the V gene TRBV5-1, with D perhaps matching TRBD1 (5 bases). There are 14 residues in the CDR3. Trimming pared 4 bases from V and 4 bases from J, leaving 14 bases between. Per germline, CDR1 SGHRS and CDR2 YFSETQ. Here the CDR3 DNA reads TGCGCCAGCAGCCCATCTGCAGGGCCCACTGAAGCTTTCTTT. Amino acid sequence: CASSPSAGPTEAFF.

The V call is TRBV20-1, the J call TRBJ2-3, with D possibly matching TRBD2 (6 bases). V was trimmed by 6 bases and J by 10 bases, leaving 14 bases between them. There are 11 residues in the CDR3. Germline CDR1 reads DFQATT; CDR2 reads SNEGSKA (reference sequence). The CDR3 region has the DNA TGCAGTGCGCTCCGGGGGTTGGCGCAGTATTTT. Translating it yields CSALRGLAQYF.

CDR3 sequence (DNA): TGTGCCAGCAGCCCCCACTCTGGGAAAGAGACCCAGTACTTC. It yields the protein CASSPHSGKETQYF. The chain is built from TRBV7-9 and TRBJ2-5; D uncertain. There are 14 residues in the CDR3. V was pared by 5 bases and J by 3 bases, with 13 bases between. Germline-derived CDR1 and CDR2 are SEHNR and FQNEAQ (reference sequence).

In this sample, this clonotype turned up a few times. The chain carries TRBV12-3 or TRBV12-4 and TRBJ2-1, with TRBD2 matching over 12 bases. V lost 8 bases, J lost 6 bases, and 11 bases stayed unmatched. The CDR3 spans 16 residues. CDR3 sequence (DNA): TGTGCCAGCCTCCTAGCGGGAGGGCCCTCCGGCAATGAGCAGTTCTTC. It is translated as CASLLAGGPSGNEQFF.

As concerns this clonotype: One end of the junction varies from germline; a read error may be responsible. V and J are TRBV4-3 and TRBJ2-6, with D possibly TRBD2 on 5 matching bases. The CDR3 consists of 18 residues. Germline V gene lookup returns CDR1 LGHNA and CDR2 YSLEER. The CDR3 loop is CASSKDTRGSSGANVLTF. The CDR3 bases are TGCGCCAGCAGCAAAGACACCCGAGGGAGCTCTGGGGCCAACGTCCTGACTTTC.

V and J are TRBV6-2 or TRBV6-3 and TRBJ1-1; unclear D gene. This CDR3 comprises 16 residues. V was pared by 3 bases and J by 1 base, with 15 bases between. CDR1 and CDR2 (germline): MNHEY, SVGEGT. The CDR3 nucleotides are TGTGCCAGCAGTTATGAATTACCGCGGAAGAACACTGAAGCTTTCTTT. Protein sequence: CASSYELPRKNTEAFF.

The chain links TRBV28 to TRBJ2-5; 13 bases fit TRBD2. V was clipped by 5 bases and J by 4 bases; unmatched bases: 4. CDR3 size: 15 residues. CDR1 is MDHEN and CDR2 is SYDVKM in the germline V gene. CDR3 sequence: CASSRTSGSSETQYF. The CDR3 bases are TGTGCCAGCAGTCGGACTAGCGGGAGTTCAGAGACCCAGTACTTC.

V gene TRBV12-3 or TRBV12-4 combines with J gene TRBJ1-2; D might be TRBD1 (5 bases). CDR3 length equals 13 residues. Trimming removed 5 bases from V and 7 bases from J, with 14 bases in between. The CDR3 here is CASSLYTGGGYTF. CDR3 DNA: TGTGCCAGCAGTCTTTATACAGGAGGTGGCTACACCTTC.

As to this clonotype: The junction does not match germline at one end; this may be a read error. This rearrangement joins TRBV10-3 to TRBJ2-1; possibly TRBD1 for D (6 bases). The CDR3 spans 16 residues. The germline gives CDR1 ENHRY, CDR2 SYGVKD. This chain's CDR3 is CAISGSGESSYNQQFF. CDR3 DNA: TGTGCCATCAGTGGTTCAGGGGAAAGCTCCTACAATCAGCAGTTCTTC.

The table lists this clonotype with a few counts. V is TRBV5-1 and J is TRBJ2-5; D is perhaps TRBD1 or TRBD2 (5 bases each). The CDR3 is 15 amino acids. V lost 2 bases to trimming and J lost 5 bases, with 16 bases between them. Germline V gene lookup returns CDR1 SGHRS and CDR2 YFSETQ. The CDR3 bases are TGCGCCAGCAGCTTAGACGGGACCGCCGAGGAGACCCAGTACTTC. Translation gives CASSLDGTAEETQYF.

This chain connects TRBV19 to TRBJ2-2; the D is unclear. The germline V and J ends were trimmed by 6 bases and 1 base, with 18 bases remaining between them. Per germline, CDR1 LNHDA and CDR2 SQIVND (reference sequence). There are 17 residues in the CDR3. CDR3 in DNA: TGTGCCAGTAGCTCATTTCGGTCGAGGCAGAACACCGGGGAGCTGTTTTTT. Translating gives CASSSFRSRQNTGELFF. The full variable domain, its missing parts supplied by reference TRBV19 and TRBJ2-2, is DGGITQSPKYLFRKEGQNVTLSCEQNLNHDAMYWYRQDPGQGLRLIYYSQIVNDFQKGDIAEGYSVSREKKESFPLTVTSAQKNPTAFYLCASSSFRSRQNTGELFFGEGSRLTVL.

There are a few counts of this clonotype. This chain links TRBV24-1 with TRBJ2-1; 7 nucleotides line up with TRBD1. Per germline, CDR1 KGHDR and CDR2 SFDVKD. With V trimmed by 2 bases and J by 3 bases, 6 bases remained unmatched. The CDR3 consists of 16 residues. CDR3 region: CATSDSDRNFYNEQFF. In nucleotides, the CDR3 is TGTGCCACCAGTGATTCGGACAGGAATTTCTACAATGAGCAGTTCTTC.